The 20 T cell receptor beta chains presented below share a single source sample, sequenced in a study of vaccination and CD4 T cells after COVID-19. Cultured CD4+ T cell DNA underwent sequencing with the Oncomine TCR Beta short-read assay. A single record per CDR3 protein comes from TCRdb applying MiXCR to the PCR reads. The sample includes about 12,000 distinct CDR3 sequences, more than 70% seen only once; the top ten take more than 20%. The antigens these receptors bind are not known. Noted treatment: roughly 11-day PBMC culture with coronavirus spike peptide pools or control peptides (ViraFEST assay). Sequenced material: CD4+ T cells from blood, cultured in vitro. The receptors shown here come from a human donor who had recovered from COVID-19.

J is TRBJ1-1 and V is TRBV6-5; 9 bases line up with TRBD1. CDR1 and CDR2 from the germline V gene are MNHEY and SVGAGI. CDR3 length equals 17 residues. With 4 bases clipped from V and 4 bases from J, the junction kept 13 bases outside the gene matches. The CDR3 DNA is TGTGCCAGCAGTTCCGCCGGGACAGGGTCGGGAGCCACTGAAGCTTTCTTT. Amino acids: CASSSAGTGSGATEAFF.

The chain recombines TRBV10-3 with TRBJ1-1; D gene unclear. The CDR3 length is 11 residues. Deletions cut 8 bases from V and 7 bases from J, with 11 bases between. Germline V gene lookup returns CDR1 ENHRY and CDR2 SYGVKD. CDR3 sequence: CAIGAQNEAFF. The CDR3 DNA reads TGTGCCATCGGAGCACAGAATGAAGCTTTCTTT.

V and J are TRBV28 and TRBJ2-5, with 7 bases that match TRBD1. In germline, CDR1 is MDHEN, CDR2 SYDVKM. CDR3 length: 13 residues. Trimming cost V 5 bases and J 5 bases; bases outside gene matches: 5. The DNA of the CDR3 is TGTGCCAGCAGTGAGGGGGCGGAGGAGACCCAGTACTTC. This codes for CASSEGAEETQYF.

The CDR3 DNA reads TGTGCCAGCAGTTTAAGGCCCGGGCGGCCCGAGCAGTACTTC. Residues: CASSLRPGRPEQYF. V and J are TRBV27 and TRBJ2-7; D is uncertain. This CDR3 is 14 amino acids long. V lost 2 bases, J lost 6 bases, and 14 bases lay in between. Germline V gene lookup returns CDR1 MNHEY and CDR2 SMNVEV (reference sequence).

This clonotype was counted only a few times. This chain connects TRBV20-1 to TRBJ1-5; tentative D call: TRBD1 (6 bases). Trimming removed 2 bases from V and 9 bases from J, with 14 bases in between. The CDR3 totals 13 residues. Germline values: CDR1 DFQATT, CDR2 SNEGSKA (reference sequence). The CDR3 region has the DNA TGCAGTGCTAGAAGGAGGGGGGGTTCGCCCCAGCATTTT. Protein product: CSARRRGGSPQHF.

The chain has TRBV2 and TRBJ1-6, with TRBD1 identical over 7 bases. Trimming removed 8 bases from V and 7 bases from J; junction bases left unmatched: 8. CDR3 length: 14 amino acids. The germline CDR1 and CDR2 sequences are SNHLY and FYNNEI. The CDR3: CASGPQGSNSPLHF. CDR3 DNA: TGTGCCAGCGGTCCACAGGGGAGCAATTCACCCCTCCACTTT. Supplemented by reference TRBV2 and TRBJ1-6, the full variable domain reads EPEVTQTPSHQVTQMGQEVILRCVPISNHLYFYWYRQILGQKVEFLVSFYNNEISEKSEIFDDQFSVERPDGSNFTLKIRSTKLEDSAMYFCASGPQGSNSPLHFGNGTRLTVT.

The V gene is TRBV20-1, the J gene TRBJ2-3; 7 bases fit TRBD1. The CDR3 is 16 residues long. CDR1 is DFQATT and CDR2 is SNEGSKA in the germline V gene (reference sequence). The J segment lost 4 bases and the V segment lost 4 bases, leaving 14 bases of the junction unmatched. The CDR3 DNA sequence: TGCAGTGCTACAGGTTCACGACAGGGCAATGCAGATACGCAGTATTTT. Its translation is CSATGSRQGNADTQYF.

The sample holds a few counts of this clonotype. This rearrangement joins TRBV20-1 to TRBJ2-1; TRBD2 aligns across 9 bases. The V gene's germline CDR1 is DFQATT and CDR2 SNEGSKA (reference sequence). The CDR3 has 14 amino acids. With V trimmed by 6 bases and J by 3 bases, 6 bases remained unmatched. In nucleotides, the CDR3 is TGCAGTGCCCGAGCGGGAGGCCACTACAATGAGCAGTTCTTC. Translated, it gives CSARAGGHYNEQFF.

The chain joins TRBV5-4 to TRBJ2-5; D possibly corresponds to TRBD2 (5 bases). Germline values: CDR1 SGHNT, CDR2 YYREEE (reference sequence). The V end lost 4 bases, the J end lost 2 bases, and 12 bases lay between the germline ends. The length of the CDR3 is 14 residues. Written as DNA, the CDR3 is TGTGCCAGCAGCCGACGGGGAATGCAAGAGACCCAGTACTTC. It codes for CASSRRGMQETQYF. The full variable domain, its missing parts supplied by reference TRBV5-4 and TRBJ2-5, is ETGVTQSPTHLIKTRGQQVTLRCSSQSGHNTVSWYQQALGQGPQFIFQYYREEENGRGNFPPRFSGLQFPNYSSELNVNALELDDSALYLCASSRRGMQETQYFGPGTRLLVL.

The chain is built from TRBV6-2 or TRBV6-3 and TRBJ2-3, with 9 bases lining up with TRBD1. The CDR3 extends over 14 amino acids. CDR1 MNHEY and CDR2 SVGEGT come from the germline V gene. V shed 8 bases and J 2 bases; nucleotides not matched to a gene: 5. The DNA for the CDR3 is TGTGCCAGCGGGAGGGACAGGGTCACAGATACGCAGTATTTT. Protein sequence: CASGRDRVTDTQYF.

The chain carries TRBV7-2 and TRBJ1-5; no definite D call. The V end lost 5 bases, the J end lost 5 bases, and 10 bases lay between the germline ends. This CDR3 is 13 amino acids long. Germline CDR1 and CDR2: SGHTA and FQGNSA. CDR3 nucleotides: TGTGCCAGCAGCAGCGGACGGTATCAGCCCCAGCATTTT. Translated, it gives CASSSGRYQPQHF.

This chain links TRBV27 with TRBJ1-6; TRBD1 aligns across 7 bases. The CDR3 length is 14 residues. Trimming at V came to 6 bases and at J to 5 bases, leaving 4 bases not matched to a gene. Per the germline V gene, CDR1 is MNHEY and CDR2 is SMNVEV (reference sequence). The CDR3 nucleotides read TGTGCCAGCAGATTCAGGGGGGATAATTCACCCCTCCACTTT. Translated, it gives CASRFRGDNSPLHF.

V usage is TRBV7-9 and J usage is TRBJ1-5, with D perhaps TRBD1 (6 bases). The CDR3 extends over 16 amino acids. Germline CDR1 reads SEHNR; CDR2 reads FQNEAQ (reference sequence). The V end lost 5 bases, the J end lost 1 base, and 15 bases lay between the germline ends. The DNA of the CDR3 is TGTGCCAGCAGCCCATCGGCGGGGGGCAGCAATCAGCCCCAGCATTTT. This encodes CASSPSAGGSNQPQHF.

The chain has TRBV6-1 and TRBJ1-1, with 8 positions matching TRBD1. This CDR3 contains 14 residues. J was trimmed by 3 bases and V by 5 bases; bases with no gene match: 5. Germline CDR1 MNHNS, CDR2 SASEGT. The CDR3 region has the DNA TGTGCCAGCAGTACACAGGGGGGGGACACTGAAGCTTTCTTT. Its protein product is CASSTQGGDTEAFF.

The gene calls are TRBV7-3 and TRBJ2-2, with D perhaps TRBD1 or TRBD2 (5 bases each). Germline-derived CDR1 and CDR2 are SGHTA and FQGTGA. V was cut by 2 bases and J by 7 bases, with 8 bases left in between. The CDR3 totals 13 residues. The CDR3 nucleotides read TGTGCCAGCAGCTTAGGGACCGACGGGGAGCTGTTTTTT. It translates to CASSLGTDGELFF.

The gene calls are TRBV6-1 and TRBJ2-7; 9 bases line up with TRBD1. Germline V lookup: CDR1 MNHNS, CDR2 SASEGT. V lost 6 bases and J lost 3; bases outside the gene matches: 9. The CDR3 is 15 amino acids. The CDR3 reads CASRKRPGQGYEQYF. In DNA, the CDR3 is TGTGCCAGCAGAAAGAGACCGGGACAGGGCTACGAGCAGTACTTC.

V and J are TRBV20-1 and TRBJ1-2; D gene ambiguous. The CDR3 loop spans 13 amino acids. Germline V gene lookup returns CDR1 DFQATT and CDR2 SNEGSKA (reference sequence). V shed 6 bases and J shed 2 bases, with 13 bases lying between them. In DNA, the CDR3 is TGCAGTGCCCGCCCACCGGCCAACTATGGCTACACCTTC. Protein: CSARPPANYGYTF.

This CDR3 is CSARRPGAGGTEAFF. The DNA of the CDR3 is TGCAGTGCCCGAAGGCCGGGGGCGGGTGGTACTGAAGCTTTCTTT. V and J are TRBV20-1 and TRBJ1-1; tentatively, D is TRBD1 (6 bases). The germline CDR1 and CDR2 sequences are DFQATT and SNEGSKA (reference sequence). CDR3 length: 15 amino acids. The V end lost 6 bases, the J end lost 5 bases, and 22 bases lay between the germline ends.

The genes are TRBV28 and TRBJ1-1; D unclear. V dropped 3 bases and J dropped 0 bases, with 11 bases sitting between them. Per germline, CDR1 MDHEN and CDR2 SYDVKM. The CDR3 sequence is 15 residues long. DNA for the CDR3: TGTGCCAGCAGTTTCCGCAACTTCATGAACACTGAAGCTTTCTTT. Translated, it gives CASSFRNFMNTEAFF.

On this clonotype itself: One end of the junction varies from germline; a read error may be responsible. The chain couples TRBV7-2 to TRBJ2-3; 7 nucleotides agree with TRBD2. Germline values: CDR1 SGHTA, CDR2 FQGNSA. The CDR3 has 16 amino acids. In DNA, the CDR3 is TGTGCCAGCAGCTTAATGCGGACTAGGAGCATAGATACGCAGTATTTT. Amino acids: CASSLMRTRSIDTQYF. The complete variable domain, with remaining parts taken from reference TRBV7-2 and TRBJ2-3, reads GAGVSQSPSNKVTEKGKDVELRCDPISGHTALYWYRQSLGQGLEFLIYFQGNSAPDKSGLPSDRFSAERTGGSVSTLTIQRTQQEDSAVYLCASSLMRTRSIDTQYFGPGTRLTVL.